This record looks at one TCR beta chain sequence and its context. Antigen specificity is unknown. Then a second PCR, running roughly 7 to 11 cycles, was carried out with a sample-barcoded 5' primer and a J-beta primer mix. Each cDNA molecule, via a template-switch adaptor with 12 random nucleotides, was tagged. TCRdb analysed the 5' RACE reads with MiXCR anew, one entry per CDR3 protein. This sample has some 1.4 million distinct CDR3 sequences, with 42% found just once. CDR3 length: 17 amino acids. CDR1 is SGHNT, CDR2 YENEEA, per germline. The sample comes from a study of blood T cells in healthy people across ages. In the study overall: About one barcoded beta molecule was captured per two T cells (by template switching). Findings and caveats of the study: The study found TCR beta diversity correlated strongly with naive T cell percentage.

This TCR was sampled from a young woman in good health. This rearrangement joins TRBV11-3 to TRBJ2-7, with D tentatively TRBD2 (6 bases). The DNA end favors TRBJ2-4, so the J call may be wrong. Sequenced input: blood. In DNA, the CDR3 is TGTGCCAGCAGCTTAGGGCCGGGAAAAACTTGGGAGGACATTCAGTACTTC. Translated: CASSLGPGKTWEDIQYF.